This T cell receptor beta chain was recovered during a study of T cells after yellow fever vaccination. Study-level background: Some fractions had low cell numbers, and these were prepared with SMART-Seq v4 Ultra Low Input. Study-level points and caveats: High-abundance clonotypes from the bulk population could contaminate FACS-sorted repertoires. In post-booster samples, most primary-vaccination clones reappeared (just under 97% CD4, 70% to 90% CD8).

This CDR3 spans 12 amino acids. Trimming removed 3 bases from V and 5 bases from J, with 7 bases in between. Looked up from germline, CDR1 is ENHRY and CDR2 is SYGVKD. Using its own MiXCR run on the 5' RACE reads, TCRdb lists one record per CDR3 protein. The sample includes about 74,000 distinct CDR3 sequences, around 7% seen only once; the top ten take roughly a third. A note on this clonotype: Antigen unknown.

The sequenced sample was CD8+ T cells sorted from PBMCs, obtained 5 days after the first yellow fever vaccination. The gene calls are TRBV10-3 and TRBJ1-1; D is undetermined. This receptor was identified in a man aged 18 to 35 who received the YFV17D yellow fever vaccine. In DNA form, the CDR3 reads TGTGCCATCAGTGATGCGGGAACTGAAGCTTTCTTT. It yields the protein CAISDAGTEAFF.